These 31 T cell receptor beta chains were all obtained from the same sample, sequenced in a study of regulatory T cells in long-lasting Graves disease. Building of the TCR beta libraries involved iRepertoire HTBI primers and Arm-PCR of CDR3 regions. TCRdb ran MiXCR on the multiplex PCR reads and lists one entry per CDR3 protein. The sample contains hundreds of thousands of distinct CDR3 sequences, around 16% of which appear only once. Time point described: newly diagnosed GD, antithyroid drugs for less than 3 months. Following extraction of RNA from PBMCs, that RNA was used to make the TCR library. In addition, the sample was reused for a study of T cells in Graves' hyperthyroidism and ophthalmopathy.

The material sequenced was peripheral blood mononuclear cells (PBMCs), taken at new diagnosis, from a patient treated with antithyroid drugs. The receptors come from a man aged 18 to 29 with Graves disease.

This clonotype was detected only a few times. The chain couples TRBV20-1 to TRBJ2-2; D unclear. Looked up from germline, CDR1 is DFQATT and CDR2 is SNEGSKA (reference sequence). V was cut by 7 bases and J by 6 bases, with 15 bases left in between. CDR3 length: 13 residues. CDR3 amino acids: CSGLRSGAGELFF. Written as DNA, the CDR3 is TGCAGTGGGCTCAGGTCGGGCGCCGGGGAGCTGTTTTTT.

This clonotype has ten or more counts. The rearrangement links TRBV30 to TRBJ2-3; perhaps TRBD1 as D (6 bases). Germline values: CDR1 GTSNPN, CDR2 SVGIG (reference sequence). This CDR3 is built from 11 residues. V was trimmed by 5 bases and J by 5 bases, leaving 8 bases between them. CDR3 sequence: CAWEGGDTQYF. The CDR3 coding sequence is TGTGCCTGGGAAGGGGGAGATACGCAGTATTTT.

The sample holds many counts of this clonotype. V is TRBV11-2 and J is TRBJ2-5; D is possibly TRBD1 (6 bases). The germline V and J ends were trimmed by 5 bases and 5 bases, with 21 bases remaining between them. The CDR3 loop spans 16 amino acids. The germline V gene has CDR1 SGHAT and CDR2 FQNNGV. CDR3 in DNA: TGTGCCAGCAGCGTAGGAAAACAGGGTTGGGTGGAGACCCAGTACTTC. Its translation: CASSVGKQGWVETQYF.

This clonotype came up once. The V gene is TRBV11-2, the J gene TRBJ2-3, with 12 positions matching TRBD2. CDR3 length: 16 amino acids. V dropped 5 bases and J dropped 5; count of bases not matched to a gene: 8. Per germline, CDR1 SGHAT and CDR2 FQNNGV. The CDR3 nucleotides read TGTGCCAGCAGCCATCGACTAGCGGGAGACTTAGATACGCAGTATTTT. This translates into CASSHRLAGDLDTQYF.

This clonotype was counted a few times. This sequence joins TRBV4-1 and TRBJ2-7, with 9 bases identical to TRBD1. The CDR3 has 14 amino acids. Germline trimming cut 5 bases from V and 5 bases from J; bases unmatched to any gene: 7. From germline, CDR1 is MGHRA and CDR2 YSYEKL. The CDR3 reads CASSLTGTGNEQYF. The CDR3 DNA follows: TGCGCCAGCAGCTTGACCGGGACAGGGAACGAGCAGTACTTC.

This clonotype was detected many times. This sequence joins TRBV3-1 and TRBJ2-1; D unclear. Deletions cut 3 bases from V and 7 bases from J, with 4 bases between. CDR1 is LGHDT and CDR2 is YNNKEL in the germline V gene (reference sequence). This CDR3 is built from 11 residues. The CDR3 reads CASSQGNEQFF. CDR3 sequence (DNA): TGTGCCAGCAGCCAGGGGAATGAGCAGTTCTTC.

The sample holds many counts of this clonotype. The J gene is TRBJ2-1, the V gene TRBV29-1, with TRBD2 matching over 8 bases. The CDR3 loop spans 14 amino acids. Germline V lookup: CDR1 SQVTM, CDR2 ANQGSEA. The trim removed 1 base at V and 3 bases at J, leaving 2 bases unmatched. The CDR3 DNA follows: TGCAGCGTTGAAGGGGCGGGAGGCTACAATGAGCAGTTCTTC. Translating it yields CSVEGAGGYNEQFF.

This clonotype was observed a handful of times. The chain links TRBV7-9 to TRBJ2-5; D might be TRBD1 (6 bases). The germline V gene has CDR1 SEHNR and CDR2 FQNEAQ (reference sequence). There are 15 residues in the CDR3. Trimming left V 5 bases short and J 6 bases short, with 19 bases between. The CDR3, as DNA: TGTGCCAGCAGCCCTCGTGGGGACACCACAAAGACCCAGTACTTC. Its translation is CASSPRGDTTKTQYF.

This clonotype was counted ten times or more. This sequence joins TRBV11-2 and TRBJ2-5, with 8 bases aligning to TRBD1. Germline assignment: CDR1 SGHAT and CDR2 FQNNGV. V gave up 5 bases and J gave up 7 bases; unmatched junction bases: 12. The CDR3 has 15 residues. The CDR3 loop reads CASSLQDRVLGTQYF. The CDR3, as DNA: TGTGCCAGCAGCCTCCAGGACAGGGTCCTCGGGACCCAGTACTTC.

This clonotype was counted at least ten times. J is TRBJ1-1 and V is TRBV30; no definite D call. The CDR3 spans 12 residues. V gave up 8 bases and J gave up 5 bases, with 15 bases separating them. Looked up from germline, CDR1 is GTSNPN and CDR2 is SVGIG (reference sequence). The CDR3 sequence is CAGPGVGTEAFF. CDR3 nucleotides: TGTGCCGGACCCGGAGTAGGGACTGAAGCTTTCTTT.

The chain is built from TRBV6-9 and TRBJ1-2; D possibly corresponds to TRBD1 (6 bases). Germline V gene data show CDR1 as MNHGY and CDR2 as SVAAGI. The V gene lost 3 bases and the J gene lost 11 bases, with 19 bases spanning the gap. CDR3 length: 14 residues. CDR3 coding DNA: TGTGCCAGCAGTTACTACCGGGACACGGGGATTTACACCTTC. Translating it yields CASSYYRDTGIYTF.

The sample holds many counts of this clonotype. One junction end disagrees with the germline gene, perhaps due to a read error. The chain recombines TRBV29-1 with TRBJ1-1; 7 nucleotides align to TRBD1. The germline V gene encodes CDR1 SQVTM and CDR2 ANQGSEA. The CDR3 loop spans 10 amino acids. In nucleotides, the CDR3 is TGCAGAGTTGACAGGGTTGAGGCTTTCTTT. Translation gives CRVDRVEAFF.

The chain uses TRBV19 and TRBJ2-6; D tentatively fits TRBD1 or TRBD2 (5 bases each). The germline V gene encodes CDR1 LNHDA and CDR2 SQIVND (reference sequence). V lost 4 bases, J lost 1 base, and 8 bases lay in between. The CDR3 spans 15 residues. CDR3 coding DNA: TGTGCCAGTAGTACGGGGCTATCTGGGGCCAACGTCCTGACTTTC. Translating it yields CASSTGLSGANVLTF. Combining the CDR3 with reference TRBV19 and TRBJ2-6 gives the whole variable domain DGGITQSPKYLFRKEGQNVTLSCEQNLNHDAMYWYRQDPGQGLRLIYYSQIVNDFQKGDIAEGYSVSREKKESFPLTVTSAQKNPTAFYLCASSTGLSGANVLTFGAGSRLTVL.

This chain connects TRBV14 to TRBJ2-7; TRBD1 agrees at 11 bases. The CDR3 is 17 amino acids. V lost 1 base and J lost 3; bases outside the gene matches: 8. CDR1 is SGHDN, CDR2 FVKESK, per germline. CDR3 residues: CASSQGRTGGMIYEQYF. The CDR3 nucleotides are TGTGCCAGCAGCCAAGGTCGGACAGGGGGCATGATCTACGAGCAGTACTTC.

This clonotype was seen a few times. The CDR3 spells CASSKGLAGGARDEQYF. The CDR3 DNA is TGTGCCAGCAGTAAAGGACTAGCGGGAGGAGCTCGGGACGAGCAGTACTTC. The chain links TRBV6-1 to TRBJ2-7; 14 bases line up with TRBD2. The CDR3 contains 17 residues. Germline V CDR1 and CDR2: MNHNS, SASEGT. Trimming cost V 5 bases and J 5 bases; bases outside gene matches: 11.

This clonotype was counted at least ten times. A much larger clone lies one base from this, so it may be a read error. The chain has TRBV11-2 and TRBJ2-1, with D hard to call. The V and J ends lost 0 bases and 8 bases respectively, with 5 bases between them. The CDR3 is made up of 12 amino acids. Germline V gene sequence: CDR1 SGHAT, CDR2 FQNNGV. The chain's CDR3 is CASSLDYDEQFF. In DNA form, the CDR3 reads TGTGCCAGCAGCTTAGATTATGATGAGCAGTTCTTC.

Many counts were recorded for this clonotype. V usage is TRBV5-1 and J usage is TRBJ2-1; 11 bases fit TRBD2. This CDR3 comprises 18 residues. V shed 6 bases, J shed 3 bases, and the junction held 14 bases outside the gene matches. Germline V lookup: CDR1 SGHRS, CDR2 YFSETQ. The CDR3 region is CASTPGLAASLNYNEQFF. CDR3 nucleotide sequence: TGCGCCAGCACCCCGGGACTAGCGGCCTCATTGAACTACAATGAGCAGTTCTTC.

The chain links TRBV7-2 to TRBJ2-6; D may be TRBD1 (7 bases). Trimming took 5 bases from V and 1 from J, leaving 18 bases between them. The CDR3 extends over 18 amino acids. Per germline, CDR1 SGHTA and CDR2 FQGNSA. The CDR3 reads CASSRQGGRGSGANVLTF. In DNA form, the CDR3 reads TGTGCCAGCAGCCGCCAGGGGGGCAGGGGTTCTGGGGCCAACGTCCTGACTTTC.

This clonotype was counted only a few times. The rearrangement uses TRBV4-1 and TRBJ2-5, with 8 nucleotides matching TRBD1. Germline values: CDR1 MGHRA, CDR2 YSYEKL. The V segment lost 4 bases and the J segment 6 bases; nucleotides outside the gene matches: 7. This CDR3 has 14 amino acids. CDR3 DNA sequence: TGCGCCAGCAGCCGTGGACAGGGAGAGCAGACCCAGTACTTC. As protein: CASSRGQGEQTQYF.

This clonotype showed up many times. This sequence joins TRBV25-1 and TRBJ2-1; D remains unclear. Trimming cost V 1 base and J 0 bases, with 10 bases left between them. Germline CDR1 reads MGHDK; CDR2 reads SYGVNS. CDR3 length: 16 residues. The CDR3 DNA sequence: TGTGCCAGCAGTGAATCAGGACCCTCCTCCTACAATGAGCAGTTCTTC. It specifies CASSESGPSSYNEQFF.

The chain couples TRBV7-3 to TRBJ2-3; 9 bases agree with TRBD2. CDR1 and CDR2 (germline): SGHTA, FQGTGA. The CDR3 is 15 residues long. V trimming: 5 bases; J trimming: 2 bases; junction bases outside the gene matches: 5. Written as DNA, the CDR3 is TGTGCCAGCAGCCCCGGGACTAGCCCCACAGATACGCAGTATTTT. This codes for CASSPGTSPTDTQYF.

This clonotype has only a few counts. This chain links TRBV6-1 with TRBJ2-2; D is unclear. The CDR3 runs to 13 residues. Deletions cut 0 bases from V and 9 bases from J, with 8 bases between. Looked up from germline, CDR1 is MNHNS and CDR2 is SASEGT. The CDR3 reads CASSEAQNRELFF. CDR3 sequence (DNA): TGTGCCAGCAGTGAAGCCCAGAACCGGGAGCTGTTTTTT.

In its sample, this clonotype was seen a few times. The chain links TRBV4-2 to TRBJ1-4; possibly TRBD1 for D (5 bases). This CDR3 comprises 16 residues. Germline V gene lookup returns CDR1 LGHNA and CDR2 YNFKEQ. The V gene lost 4 bases and the J gene lost 8 bases, with 20 bases spanning the gap. CDR3 DNA: TGTGCCAGCAGCCCCGGTGGGGCAGGTATTCGGGAAAAACTGTTTTTT. Its translation: CASSPGGAGIREKLFF.

V usage is TRBV7-3 and J usage is TRBJ2-1, with 10 bases identical to TRBD2. The CDR3 is 16 residues long. Losses at the gene ends were 3 bases for V and 3 bases for J; bases not matched to a gene: 5. Germline V gene sequence: CDR1 SGHTA, CDR2 FQGTGA. CDR3: CASSFGLAELYNEQFF. The CDR3 DNA reads TGTGCCAGCAGCTTTGGACTAGCGGAACTCTACAATGAGCAGTTCTTC.

The rearrangement uses TRBV19 and TRBJ2-6; D unresolved. Germline lookup yields CDR1 LNHDA and CDR2 SQIVND (reference sequence). This CDR3 is built from 14 residues. V lost 7 bases, J lost 3 bases, and 10 bases lay in between. The CDR3 loop reads CASTALIGANVLTF. The CDR3 coding sequence is TGTGCCAGTACAGCCCTGATTGGGGCCAACGTCCTGACTTTC.

This clonotype was detected a few times. This chain links TRBV20-1 with TRBJ1-5, with TRBD1 matching 7 bases. This CDR3 is 16 amino acids long. With V trimmed by 0 bases and J by 2 bases, 7 bases remained unmatched. CDR1 is DFQATT, CDR2 SNEGSKA, per germline (reference sequence). DNA for the CDR3: TGCAGTGCTAGAGAGAGGGGACAGAGAGGCAATCAGCCCCAGCATTTT. Amino acids: CSARERGQRGNQPQHF.

Ten or more counts support this clonotype. The V call is TRBV18, the J call TRBJ1-4, with TRBD1 as a possible D gene (5 bases). Germline lookup yields CDR1 KGHSH and CDR2 LQKENI. Trimming removed 2 bases from V and 1 base from J, with 14 bases in between. This CDR3 is built from 17 residues. This chain's CDR3 is CASSPRFYGGTNEKLFF. CDR3 sequence (DNA): TGTGCCAGCTCACCAAGGTTCTACGGGGGAACTAATGAAAAACTGTTTTTT.

In regard to this clonotype: Germline is not matched at one junction end, which may reflect a read error. The V call is TRBV5-1, the J call TRBJ1-1; D call uncertain. The CDR3 loop spans 11 amino acids. Germline V gives CDR1 SGHRS, CDR2 YFSETQ. This CDR3 is CVSSMNTEAFF. CDR3 sequence (DNA): TGCGTCAGCAGCATGAACACTGAAGCTTTCTTT.

The gene calls are TRBV10-2 and TRBJ2-5, with 10 bases fitting TRBD1. The junction had 8 bases not matched to a gene; V was cut back by 6 bases and J by 4 bases. The CDR3 length is 15 residues. Germline V lookup: CDR1 WSHSY, CDR2 SAAADI. CDR3 DNA sequence: TGCGCCAGCAGGGGAGACAGGGGGCGCCGAGAGACCCAGTACTTC. This gives the protein CASRGDRGRRETQYF.

This clonotype was seen a handful of times. The V and J genes are TRBV6-1 and TRBJ2-5; 9 positions match TRBD2. The CDR3 runs to 13 residues. Germline trimming cut 6 bases from V and 5 bases from J; bases unmatched to any gene: 4. Germline lookup yields CDR1 MNHNS and CDR2 SASEGT. The DNA for the CDR3 is TGTGCCAGCAGGCCTACTAGCGGGGAGACCCAGTACTTC. This gives the protein CASRPTSGETQYF.

Many counts were recorded for this clonotype. J is TRBJ2-5 and V is TRBV5-1; 10 bases map to TRBD2. The CDR3 sequence is 16 residues long. CDR1 is SGHRS and CDR2 is YFSETQ in the germline V gene. V lost 4 bases and J lost 5; bases outside the gene matches: 11. This CDR3 is CASSHDSGRNGETQYF. The CDR3 DNA reads TGCGCCAGCAGCCACGATAGCGGGAGGAATGGGGAGACCCAGTACTTC.